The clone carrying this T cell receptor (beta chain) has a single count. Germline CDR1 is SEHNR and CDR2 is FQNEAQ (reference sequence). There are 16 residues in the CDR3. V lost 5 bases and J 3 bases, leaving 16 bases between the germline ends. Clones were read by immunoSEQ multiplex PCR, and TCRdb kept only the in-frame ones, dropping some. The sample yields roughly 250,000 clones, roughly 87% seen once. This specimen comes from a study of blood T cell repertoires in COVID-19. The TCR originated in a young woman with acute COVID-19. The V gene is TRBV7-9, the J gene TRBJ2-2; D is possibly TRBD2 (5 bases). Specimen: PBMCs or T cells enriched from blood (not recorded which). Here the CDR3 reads CASSGSKSAYTGELFF. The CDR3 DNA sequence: TGTGCCAGCAGCGGGAGCAAGTCCGCTTACACCGGGGAGCTGTTTTTT.